This entry features one TCR beta chain sequence. No antigen is known for it. Each CDR3 protein is one row after TCRdb ran MiXCR on the RT-PCR reads. The sample includes 500,000 to 550,000 distinct CDR3 sequences, 20% to 25% of them seen just once. The CDR3 is 15 amino acids. Trimming pared 5 bases from V and 3 bases from J, leaving 15 bases between. Germline loops: CDR1 LNHDA, CDR2 SQIVND (reference sequence). The data originate from a study of response to subunit inactivated influenza vaccine. Study results and limitations: The authors suggested that every seasonal influenza vaccination recruits few new T cells.

The same sample was also used in a study of T cells expressing NK-cell markers. That source reports: 5'RACE template switching built TCR beta cDNA with unique molecular identifiers. HCMV seropositivity characterized seven of the eight sequenced donors, and seronegativity one. There were a handful of donors in whom these clonotypes also led the CD3+CD56-NKG2C+ fraction.

This chain joins TRBV19 and TRBJ2-3; D is perhaps TRBD2 (5 bases). This clonotype was obtained from a man in his forties or fifties who received an inactivated influenza vaccine. The sequenced sample was CD4+ T cells sorted from PBMCs, obtained 11 to 12 days after vaccination. The CDR3 DNA sequence: TGTGCCAGTAGTCCCCGCCCGCGGGTAACAGATACGCAGTATTTT. Translation: CASSPRPRVTDTQYF.